A single sample is the source of the 21 T cell receptor beta chains below, sequenced in a study of T cells after yellow fever vaccination. TCRdb reprocessed the 5' RACE reads with MiXCR, giving one entry per CDR3 protein. The repertoire includes hundreds of thousands of distinct CDR3 sequences, about 12% of them detected once, and around 14% sits in the top ten. The sample was PBMCs, taken on the day of the yellow fever booster vaccination. The receptor set was obtained from a man aged 25 to 45 who received the YFV17D yellow fever vaccine.

The rearrangement links TRBV15 to TRBJ2-1; maybe TRBD1 (6 bases). CDR1 and CDR2 from the germline V gene are LNHNV and YYDKDF (reference sequence). The ends were cut back, 3 bases at V and 2 bases at J, with 17 bases in the middle. There are 17 residues in the CDR3. The CDR3 region is CATSSPARGFAYNEQFF. CDR3 nucleotides: TGTGCCACCAGCAGCCCAGCCAGGGGATTTGCCTACAATGAGCAGTTCTTC.

This clonotype was picked up a small number of times. The rearrangement uses TRBV5-1 and TRBJ2-1, with D tentatively TRBD2 (5 bases). Germline V CDR1 and CDR2: SGHRS, YFSETQ. The CDR3 is 13 amino acids. The V gene lost 4 bases and the J gene lost 6 bases, with 11 bases spanning the gap. The chain's CDR3 is CASSPKEGNEQFF. CDR3 bases: TGCGCCAGCAGCCCAAAAGAGGGCAATGAGCAGTTCTTC.

This clonotype was seen a handful of times. The chain combines TRBV18 with TRBJ2-1; D remains unclear. The CDR3 spans 14 residues. The ends were cut back, 3 bases at V and 5 bases at J, with 11 bases in the middle. Germline V gene lookup returns CDR1 KGHSH and CDR2 LQKENI. The CDR3 sequence: CASSPDQTNNEQFF. The CDR3 DNA reads as TGTGCCAGCTCACCCGACCAAACAAACAATGAGCAGTTCTTC.

This clonotype was recorded at least ten times. The rearrangement uses TRBV9 and TRBJ2-2; D tentatively reads TRBD1 or TRBD2 (5 bases each). Germline-derived CDR1 and CDR2 are SGDLS and YYNGEE. The CDR3 contains 14 residues. Trimming removed 4 bases at V and 5 bases at J, with 12 bases between. CDR3: CASSTQGETGELFF. CDR3 coding DNA: TGTGCCAGCAGCACTCAGGGAGAGACCGGGGAGCTGTTTTTT.

A few counts support this clonotype. The rearrangement joins TRBV7-9 to TRBJ2-3; TRBD2 might be the D (6 bases). The CDR3 extends over 16 amino acids. Germline values: CDR1 SEHNR, CDR2 FQNEAQ (reference sequence). V lost 5 bases, J lost 2 bases, and 17 bases lay in between. Here the CDR3 DNA reads TGTGCCAGCAGCCGCCCCCGGGGACTGAACACAGATACGCAGTATTTT. This codes for CASSRPRGLNTDTQYF.

The chain carries TRBV7-9 and TRBJ2-7, with D possibly TRBD1 on 6 matching bases. V dropped 5 bases and J dropped 5 bases, with 13 bases sitting between them. This CDR3 comprises 13 residues. Germline V gene sequence: CDR1 SEHNR, CDR2 FQNEAQ (reference sequence). In nucleotides, the CDR3 is TGTGCCAGCAGCAAACAGGGAACTCACGAGCAGTACTTC. Translated, it gives CASSKQGTHEQYF.

The genes are TRBV19 and TRBJ2-1; D remains ambiguous. The CDR3 runs 11 residues. V lost 2 bases, J lost 7 bases, and 3 bases lay in between. The germline V gene encodes CDR1 LNHDA and CDR2 SQIVND (reference sequence). The CDR3 coding sequence is TGTGCCAGTAGTATACTGAATGAGCAGTTCTTC. Translation gives CASSILNEQFF.

This chain links TRBV4-1 with TRBJ2-1; 14 bases fit TRBD2. V was clipped by 4 bases and J by 7 bases; unmatched bases: 9. CDR3 length: 17 residues. The germline V gene encodes CDR1 MGHRA and CDR2 YSYEKL. The DNA for the CDR3 is TGCGCCAGCAGCCGCGGATCCGGGACTAGCGGGAGTAATGAGCAGTTCTTC. This codes for CASSRGSGTSGSNEQFF.

V usage is TRBV25-1 and J usage is TRBJ2-1, with D possibly being TRBD1 (6 bases). The V and J ends lost 2 bases and 0 bases respectively, with 23 bases between them. The CDR3 contains 20 residues. Germline values: CDR1 MGHDK, CDR2 SYGVNS. CDR3 DNA: TGTGCCAGCAGTGAACTAGGGGGTAGCGCACATAAGAGCTCCTACAATGAGCAGTTCTTC. Translating gives CASSELGGSAHKSSYNEQFF.

CDR3 amino acids: CASSTRTSGRSSGNEQFF. For the CDR3, the DNA is TGTGCCAGTAGTACCAGGACTAGCGGGAGATCGTCGGGAAATGAGCAGTTCTTC. The chain is built from TRBV19 and TRBJ2-1; 13 bases are shared with TRBD2. The V segment lost 4 bases and the J segment 7 bases; nucleotides outside the gene matches: 13. CDR1 and CDR2 (germline): LNHDA, SQIVND (reference sequence). This CDR3 has 18 amino acids.

This clonotype showed up just a few times. The genes are TRBV20-1 and TRBJ2-7, with 7 bases fitting TRBD2. The junction had 11 bases not matched to a gene; V was cut back by 1 base and J by 5 bases. Germline V lookup: CDR1 DFQATT, CDR2 SNEGSKA (reference sequence). This CDR3 contains 15 residues. The CDR3: CSARGGVGGINEQYF. The CDR3 DNA sequence: TGCAGTGCTAGAGGCGGGGTGGGGGGGATAAACGAGCAGTACTTC.

The V call is TRBV6-5, the J call TRBJ1-4; the D is unclear. CDR1 is MNHEY and CDR2 is SVGAGI in the germline V gene. The CDR3 has 13 residues. The V end was cut by 4 bases, the J end by 10 bases, with 13 bases between. In nucleotides, the CDR3 is TGTGCCAGCAGTTCTACGGCCGGCGGAAAACTGTTTTTT. Its translation is CASSSTAGGKLFF.

This chain links TRBV29-1 with TRBJ2-1; the D gene is possibly TRBD2 (6 bases). Germline lookup yields CDR1 SQVTM and CDR2 ANQGSEA. The CDR3 consists of 15 residues. Trimming pared 5 bases from V and 1 base from J, leaving 15 bases between. The CDR3 DNA reads TGCAGCGTTATACTGGGACTTGTGTCCTACAATGAGCAGTTCTTC. It codes for CSVILGLVSYNEQFF.

This clonotype was found a few times. This rearrangement joins TRBV5-1 to TRBJ2-4; maybe TRBD2 (5 bases). Germline V gene data show CDR1 as SGHRS and CDR2 as YFSETQ. CDR3 length: 13 amino acids. The V and J ends lost 0 bases and 4 bases respectively, with 5 bases between them. In DNA form, the CDR3 reads TGCGCCAGCAGCTTGGGGGAGAAAAACATTCAGTACTTC. Translating it yields CASSLGEKNIQYF.

This clonotype occurred a few times. V gene TRBV5-6 combines with J gene TRBJ2-1; D is uncertain. CDR3 length equals 12 residues. V lost 6 bases, J lost 10 bases, and 14 bases lay in between. In germline, CDR1 is SGHDT, CDR2 YYEEEE. CDR3 amino acids: CASTPGIGEQFF. CDR3 coding DNA: TGTGCCAGCACCCCCGGAATTGGCGAGCAGTTCTTC. Full variable domain (rest looked up from reference TRBV5-6 and TRBJ2-1): DAGVTQSPTHLIKTRGQQVTLRCSPKSGHDTVSWYQQALGQGPQFIFQYYEEEERQRGNFPDRFSGHQFPNYSSELNVNALLLGDSALYLCASTPGIGEQFFGPGTRLTVL.

This clonotype has just a few counts. The V call is TRBV4-3, the J call TRBJ1-4, with D unclear. Germline V gene sequence: CDR1 LGHNA, CDR2 YSLEER. The CDR3 is 13 amino acids. Trimming removed 0 bases at V and 8 bases at J, with 7 bases between. The CDR3 protein is CASSQDLKEKLFF. Here the CDR3 DNA reads TGCGCCAGCAGCCAAGATCTGAAAGAAAAACTGTTTTTT.

V gene TRBV11-1 combines with J gene TRBJ2-1; 12 bases are a match to TRBD2. J gave up 7 bases and V 5 bases, and 15 bases lay outside the gene matches. The CDR3 extends over 18 amino acids. CDR1 SGHAT and CDR2 FQDESV come from the germline V gene (reference sequence). The DNA for the CDR3 is TGTGCCAGCAGCCCTACGACCGCTAGCGGGAGGGCGGGGAATGAGCAGTTCTTC. Translation gives CASSPTTASGRAGNEQFF.

This chain uses TRBV20-1 with TRBJ2-7; maybe TRBD2 (5 bases). Per the germline V gene, CDR1 is DFQATT and CDR2 is SNEGSKA (reference sequence). CDR3 size: 14 residues. Between the trimmed V and J ends, which lost 1 base and 2 bases, there was a span of 12 bases. The CDR3 loop is CSARGTGLTYEQYF. The DNA for the CDR3 is TGCAGTGCTAGAGGGACGGGATTGACCTACGAGCAGTACTTC.

In this sample, this clonotype turned up a few times. The chain carries TRBV6-5 and TRBJ1-5; no clear D gene. This CDR3 spans 15 amino acids. The germline V gene encodes CDR1 MNHEY and CDR2 SVGAGI. V lost 4 bases, J lost 4 bases, and 14 bases lay in between. CDR3: CASSFREGINQPQHF. The CDR3 nucleotides are TGTGCCAGCAGTTTCCGGGAGGGTATTAATCAGCCCCAGCATTTT.

Notes on this clonotype: The junction departs from germline at one end; a sequencing error may be responsible. The J gene is TRBJ2-1, the V gene TRBV4-2; D remains unclear. The germline V gene has CDR1 LGHNA and CDR2 YNFKEQ. The CDR3 runs to 13 residues. Here the CDR3 reads CASSHRPYYEQFF. CDR3 DNA sequence: TGTGCCAGCAGCCACCGGCCCTACTATGAGCAGTTCTTC.

This clonotype was observed many times. V usage is TRBV20-1 and J usage is TRBJ1-2; D remains ambiguous. The CDR3 loop spans 11 amino acids. In germline, CDR1 is DFQATT, CDR2 SNEGSKA (reference sequence). Trimming removed 3 bases from V and 5 bases from J, with 7 bases in between. The CDR3 here is CSARTGYGYTF. CDR3 DNA sequence: TGCAGTGCTAGGACGGGGTATGGCTACACCTTC.